This T cell receptor beta chain was sequenced in a study of blood T cell repertoires in COVID-19. Looking at the study overall: COVID-19 samples, acute and convalescent, were from the United States, Italy and Spain. T cells, B-cell-depleted T cells, or PBMCs provided the cDNA or gDNA that served as material.

The CDR3 runs 13 residues. Trimming cost V 8 bases and J 5 bases; bases outside gene matches: 5. CDR1 and CDR2 (germline): SNHLY, FYNNEI. This clone was recorded once. In the authors' workflow: Amplification from reference gene primers served as the basis for estimated nucleated cell counts. TCRdb's copy holds only in-frame clones and misses some; the assay was immunoSEQ multiplex PCR. That table is the source of V, J and clone size, and D and trimming were worked out from the DNA. The sample records approximately 98,000 clones, around 86% being singletons. The J gene is TRBJ2-1, the V gene TRBV2; TRBD1 matches 8 bases. Material for sequencing was peripheral blood. The TCR comes from a woman in her seventies with acute or convalescent COVID-19. The CDR3 nucleotides are TGTGCCAGCGCCGGGACAGGTAACAATGAGCAGTTCTTC. It specifies CASAGTGNNEQFF. Filled out from reference TRBV2 and TRBJ2-1, the complete variable domain reads EPEVTQTPSHQVTQMGQEVILRCVPISNHLYFYWYRQILGQKVEFLVSFYNNEISEKSEIFDDQFSVERPDGSNFTLKIRSTKLEDSAMYFCASAGTGNNEQFFGPGTRLTVL.